This TCR beta chain came from a study of blood T cell repertoires in COVID-19 (TCRdb year 2020). Some background on the complete study: The collaborator samples originated in the United States, Italy and Spain and spanned the acute and convalescent phases of COVID-19. The prospective study material was composed of cDNA or gDNA derived from T cells, B-cell-depleted T cells, or PBMCs. The dataset comprised deeply sampled blood TCRbeta repertoires from subjects exposed to, actively infected with, or recovered from COVID-19. The repertoires were released in a freely available public database meant as a resource for research on the immune response to SARS-CoV-2. The samples were drawn from the first 160 participants of the ongoing ImmuneRACE study and from more than 1,000 subjects provided by 6 global collaborators. The sample metadata nearly always contained a de-identified subject ID, COVID-19 status, age in years and sex. Where available, HLA class I and class II types were obtained from metadata supplied by the sample provider rather than from assay-based typing. Overall results and qualifications from the work: The quantity of clinical and demographic metadata differed by source and by participant and was supplied without curation.

V lost 4 bases and J lost 4 bases; the stretch between them is 18 bases long. Per the germline V gene, MDHEN is the CDR1 and SYDVKM is the CDR2. From the cysteine through the phenylalanine, the CDR3 covers 16 amino acids. Only the CDR3 part of the read is kept: 48 bases, read in frame from the first base. Turning to this clone: The target of this receptor is not known. Within one base of it there is no much larger clone, and no base qualities were kept.

At one collaborating source in Seattle, patients were enrolled during active infection and were followed longitudinally through the course of disease. Collaborating institutions collected whole blood in K2EDTA tubes following their own protocols. For TCRbeta analysis, collaborators shipped samples as frozen whole blood, isolated PBMCs, or DNA extracted from either of those sample types. The immunoSEQ Assay, a bias-controlled multiplex PCR, was used to amplify TCRbeta CDR3 regions from genomic DNA. Per the original workflow: Nucleated cell counts per sample were estimated from amplification of reference gene primers within the assay. To quantify the absolute abundance of each unique TCRbeta CDR3 rearrangement, sequence reads were collapsed and filtered. For each sample, productive Simpson clonality was calculated as the square root of Simpson's diversity index over productive rearrangements. This immuneACCESS table, as held by TCRdb, lists in-frame sequences with V and J called but not all clones. Of the missing ones, under half trace to an unresolved V gene in checked studies; the others have no known cause. V and J calls and clone size are copied from that table; D and trimming were computed from the DNA. For this sample the table gives tens of thousands of clones, of which 81% were detected only once. The ten largest clones take up under 25% of the sample.

This sequence uses TRBV28 and TRBJ2-3; a tentative D call is TRBD2 (7 bases match). Sequencing was carried out using peripheral blood. The sequence came from a woman aged 80 or over with COVID-19, enrolled during active disease. The CDR3 region reads CASSWVGAGVADTQYF. The nucleotide sequence is TGTGCCAGCAGTTGGGTGGGGGCGGGAGTGGCAGATACGCAGTATTTT.